This T cell receptor beta chain came from a study of cytomegalovirus exposure and HLA in healthy donors. Primers included in the PCR were 60 Vbeta and 13 Jbeta primers. The protocol was immunoSEQ multiplex PCR, while the TCRdb copy is restricted to in-frame clones and leaves out a portion. The data hold approximately 170,000 clones, with roughly four fifths observed a single time. Trimming cost V 0 bases and J 4 bases, with 13 bases left between them. CDR1 and CDR2 (germline): SGHRS, YFSETQ. The CDR3 contains 15 residues. Source material: PBMCs. This receptor was identified in a man between 50 and 59 years old in good health and CMV-seropositive. The chain employs TRBV5-1 and TRBJ2-5; D perhaps matches TRBD2 (5 bases). The CDR3 is CASSLAPGSRETQYF. The CDR3 DNA follows: TGCGCCAGCAGCTTGGCCCCGGGGAGTCGAGAGACCCAGTACTTC.